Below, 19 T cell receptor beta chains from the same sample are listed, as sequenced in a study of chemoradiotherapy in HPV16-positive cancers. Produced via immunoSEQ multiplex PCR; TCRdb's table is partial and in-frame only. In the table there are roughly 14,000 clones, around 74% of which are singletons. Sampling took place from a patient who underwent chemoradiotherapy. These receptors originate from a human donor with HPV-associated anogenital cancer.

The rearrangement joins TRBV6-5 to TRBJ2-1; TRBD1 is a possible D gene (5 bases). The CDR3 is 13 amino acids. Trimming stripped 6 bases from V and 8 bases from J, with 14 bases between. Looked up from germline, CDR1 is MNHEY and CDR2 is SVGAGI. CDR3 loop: CASRRQGGDEQFF. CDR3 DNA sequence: TGTGCCAGCAGACGGCAGGGCGGCGATGAGCAGTTCTTC.

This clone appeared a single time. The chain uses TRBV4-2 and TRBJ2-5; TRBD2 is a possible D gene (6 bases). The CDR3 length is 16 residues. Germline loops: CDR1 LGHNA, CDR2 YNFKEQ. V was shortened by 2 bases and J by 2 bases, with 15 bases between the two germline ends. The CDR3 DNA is TGTGCCAGCAGCCAATTCGCGTCGGCGGGGCAAGAGACCCAGTACTTC. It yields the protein CASSQFASAGQETQYF.

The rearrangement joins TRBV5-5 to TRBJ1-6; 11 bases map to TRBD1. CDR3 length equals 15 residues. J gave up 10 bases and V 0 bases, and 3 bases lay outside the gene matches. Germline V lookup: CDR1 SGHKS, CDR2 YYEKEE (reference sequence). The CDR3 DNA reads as TGTGCCAGCAGCTTGGTGGGACAGGGGGGATCACCCCTCCACTTT. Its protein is CASSLVGQGGSPLHF.

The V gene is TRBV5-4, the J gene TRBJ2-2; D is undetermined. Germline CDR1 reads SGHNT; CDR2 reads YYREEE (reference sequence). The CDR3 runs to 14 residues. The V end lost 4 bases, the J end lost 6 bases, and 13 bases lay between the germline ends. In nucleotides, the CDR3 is TGTGCCAGCAGCGGCCGTGCGGTCGCCGGGGAGCTGTTTTTT. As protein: CASSGRAVAGELFF.

In nucleotides, the CDR3 is TGCGCCAGCAGCCAAGGGACAGGAGGTAATTCACCCCTCCACTTT. It codes for CASSQGTGGNSPLHF. The chain combines TRBV4-3 with TRBJ1-6; 7 bases are a match to TRBD1. Losses at the gene ends were 1 base for V and 6 bases for J; bases not matched to a gene: 3. CDR3 length: 15 residues. Germline loops: CDR1 LGHNA, CDR2 YSLEER.

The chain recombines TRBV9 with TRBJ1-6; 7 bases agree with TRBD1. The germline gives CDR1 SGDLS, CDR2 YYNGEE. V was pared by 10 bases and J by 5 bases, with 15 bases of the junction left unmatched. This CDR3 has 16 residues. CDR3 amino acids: CASGRDPGGNNSPLHF. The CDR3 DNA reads TGTGCCTCGGGGCGGGACCCAGGGGGGAATAATTCACCCCTCCACTTT.

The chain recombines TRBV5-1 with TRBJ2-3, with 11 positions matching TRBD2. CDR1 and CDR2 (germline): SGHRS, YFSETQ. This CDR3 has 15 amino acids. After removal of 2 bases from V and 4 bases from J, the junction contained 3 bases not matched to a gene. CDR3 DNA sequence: TGCGCCAGCAGCTTTACTAGCGGGGGTGCAGATACGCAGTATTTT. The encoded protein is CASSFTSGGADTQYF.

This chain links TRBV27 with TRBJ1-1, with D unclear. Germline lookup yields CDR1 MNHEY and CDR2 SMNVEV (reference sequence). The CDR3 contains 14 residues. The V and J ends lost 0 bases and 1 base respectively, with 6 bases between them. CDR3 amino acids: CASSLSGGNTEAFF. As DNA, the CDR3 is TGTGCCAGCAGTTTATCAGGAGGGAACACTGAAGCTTTCTTT.

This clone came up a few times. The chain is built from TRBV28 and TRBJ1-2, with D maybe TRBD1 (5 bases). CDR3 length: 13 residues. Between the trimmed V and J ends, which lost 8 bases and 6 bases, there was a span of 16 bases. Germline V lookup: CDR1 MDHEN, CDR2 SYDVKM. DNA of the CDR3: TGTGCCAGCGCCCAAGTGGGGGGAGATGGCTACACCTTC. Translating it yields CASAQVGGDGYTF.

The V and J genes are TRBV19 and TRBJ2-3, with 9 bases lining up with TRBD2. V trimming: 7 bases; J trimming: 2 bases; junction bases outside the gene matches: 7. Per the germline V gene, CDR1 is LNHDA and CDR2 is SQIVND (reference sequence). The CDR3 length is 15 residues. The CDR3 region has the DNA TGTGCCAGTATTGATGCGGGGGGGCCCACAGATACGCAGTATTTT. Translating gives CASIDAGGPTDTQYF.

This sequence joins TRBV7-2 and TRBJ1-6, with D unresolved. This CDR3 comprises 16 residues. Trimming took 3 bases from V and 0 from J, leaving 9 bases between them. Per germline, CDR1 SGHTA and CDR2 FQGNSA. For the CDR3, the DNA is TGTGCCAGCAGCTTTCTACGGGGCTCCTATAATTCACCCCTCCACTTT. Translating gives CASSFLRGSYNSPLHF. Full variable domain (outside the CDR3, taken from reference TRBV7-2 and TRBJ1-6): GAGVSQSPSNKVTEKGKDVELRCDPISGHTALYWYRQSLGQGLEFLIYFQGNSAPDKSGLPSDRFSAERTGGSVSTLTIQRTQQEDSAVYLCASSFLRGSYNSPLHFGNGTRLTVT.

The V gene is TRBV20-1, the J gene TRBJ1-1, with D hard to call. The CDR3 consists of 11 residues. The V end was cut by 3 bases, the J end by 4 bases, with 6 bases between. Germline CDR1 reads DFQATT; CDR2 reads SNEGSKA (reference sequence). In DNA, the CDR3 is TGCAGTGCTAGTGAGGGCACTGAAGCTTTCTTT. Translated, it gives CSASEGTEAFF.

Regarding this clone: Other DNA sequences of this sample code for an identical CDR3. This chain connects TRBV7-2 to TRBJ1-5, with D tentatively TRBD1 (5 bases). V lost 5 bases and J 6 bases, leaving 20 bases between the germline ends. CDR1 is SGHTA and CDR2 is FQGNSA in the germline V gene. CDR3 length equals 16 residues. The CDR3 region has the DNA TGTGCCAGCAGCGTGGGACCGGGGCAGGGTGGTCAGCCCCAGCATTTT. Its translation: CASSVGPGQGGQPQHF.

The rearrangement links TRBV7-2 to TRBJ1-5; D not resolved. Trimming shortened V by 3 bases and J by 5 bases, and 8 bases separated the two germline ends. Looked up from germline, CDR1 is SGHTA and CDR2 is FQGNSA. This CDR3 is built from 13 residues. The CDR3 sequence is CASSLTRDQPQHF. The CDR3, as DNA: TGTGCCAGCAGCTTGACAAGGGATCAGCCCCAGCATTTT.

The CDR3 is CASSSSGVNGLEQYF. CDR3 nucleotides: TGCGCCAGCAGCTCTAGCGGAGTTAATGGGCTCGAGCAGTACTTC. The chain employs TRBV5-1 and TRBJ2-7, with 7 nucleotides matching TRBD2. Germline-derived CDR1 and CDR2 are SGHRS and YFSETQ. The CDR3 totals 15 residues. The junction had 12 bases not matched to a gene; V was cut back by 3 bases and J by 6 bases.

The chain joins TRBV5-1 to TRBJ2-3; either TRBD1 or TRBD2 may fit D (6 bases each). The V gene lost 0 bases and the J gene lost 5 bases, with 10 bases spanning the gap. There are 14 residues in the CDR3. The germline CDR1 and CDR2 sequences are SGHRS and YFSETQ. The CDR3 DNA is TGCGCCAGCAGCTTGGGGGGGGCAATAGATACGCAGTATTTT. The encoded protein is CASSLGGAIDTQYF.

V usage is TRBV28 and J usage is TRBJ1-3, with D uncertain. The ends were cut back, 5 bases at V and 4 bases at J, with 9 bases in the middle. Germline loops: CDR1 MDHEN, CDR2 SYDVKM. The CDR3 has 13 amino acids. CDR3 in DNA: TGTGCCAGCAGTCCCCGGTCCGGAAACACCATATATTTT. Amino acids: CASSPRSGNTIYF.

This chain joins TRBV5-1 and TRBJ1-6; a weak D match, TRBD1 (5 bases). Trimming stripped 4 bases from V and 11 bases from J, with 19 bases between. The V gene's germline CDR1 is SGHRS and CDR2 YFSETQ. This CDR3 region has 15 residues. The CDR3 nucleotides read TGCGCCAGCAGCGCAAGACCGGGGGAGGTCGCACCCCTCCACTTT. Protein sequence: CASSARPGEVAPLHF.

CDR3 nucleotides: TGTGCCAGCAGCTCCTACCGGGGACAAGAGACCCAGTACTTC. It specifies CASSSYRGQETQYF. The chain carries TRBV5-5 and TRBJ2-5; D might be TRBD2 (5 bases). CDR3 length equals 14 residues. Germline V gives CDR1 SGHKS, CDR2 YYEKEE (reference sequence). V lost 3 bases to trimming and J lost 2 bases, with 11 bases between them.